This T cell receptor (beta chain) derives from a study of CD8 T cells in Susac syndrome. In the case of this clonotype: Its antigen is undetermined.

Trimming cost V 2 bases and J 3 bases, with 14 bases left between them. The CDR3 has 15 amino acids. The germline gives CDR1 SNHLY, CDR2 FYNNEI. General study points: As the study acknowledged, the number of individuals who were part of its TCR sequencing and HLA analysis was relatively small.

RNA was extracted with the RNeasy kit, and a quantity of roughly 0.45 to 1 ug was reverse transcribed using random hexamers. TCRdb independently ran MiXCR on the immunoSEQ multiplex PCR reads; one entry per CDR3 protein. The table records about 130,000 distinct CDR3 sequences, 91% of them present only once. The V gene is TRBV2, the J gene TRBJ2-7; D is unclear. Sequences were obtained from CD8+ T cells from PBMCs. The source of this sequence is a human donor with multiple sclerosis. The CDR3: CASSESPPANYEQYF. The CDR3 DNA is TGTGCCAGCAGTGAAAGTCCCCCCGCCAACTACGAGCAGTACTTC. The full variable domain, rest sourced from reference TRBV2 and TRBJ2-7, is EPEVTQTPSHQVTQMGQEVILRCVPISNHLYFYWYRQILGQKVEFLVSFYNNEISEKSEIFDDQFSVERPDGSNFTLKIRSTKLEDSAMYFCASSESPPANYEQYFGPGTRLTVT.